This passage covers 32 T cell receptor beta chains from one sample sequenced in a study of T cell repertoires in cytomegalovirus infection. MiXCR, applied by TCRdb to the reads, yields one record per CDR3 protein. The top ten clones hold roughly 6% of a sample with approximately 250,000 distinct CDR3 sequences, around 6.4% of them seen once. Source material: PBMCs. Receptors originate from a human donor in good health (CMV status not recorded). Some clones in this sample may be carry-over from other donors' samples.

This clonotype has only a few counts. The V and J genes are TRBV4-3 and TRBJ1-3; the match to TRBD1 covers 10 bases. V was clipped by 1 base and J by 4 bases; unmatched bases: 10. This CDR3 is built from 18 residues. CDR1 LGHNA and CDR2 YSLEER come from the germline V gene. CDR3 protein: CASSQAGQGPAWGNTIYF. CDR3 DNA: TGCGCCAGCAGCCAAGCGGGACAGGGGCCAGCTTGGGGAAACACCATATATTTT.

At least ten counts were recorded for this clonotype. The rearrangement uses TRBV4-3 and TRBJ2-2; D uncertain. The germline CDR1 and CDR2 sequences are LGHNA and YSLEER. The CDR3 extends over 12 amino acids. V lost 3 bases, J lost 5 bases, and 4 bases lay in between. The CDR3 DNA reads TGCGCCAGCAGCCACTGGACCGGGGAGCTGTTTTTT. Amino acid sequence: CASSHWTGELFF.

This clonotype was seen at least ten times. The chain combines TRBV6-2 or TRBV6-3 with TRBJ2-6; D remains unclear. Germline V gives CDR1 MNHEY, CDR2 SVGEGT. With 0 bases removed from V and 16 bases from J, the gap between germline ends came to 13 bases. The CDR3 runs 13 residues. CDR3 nucleotide sequence: TGTGCCAGCAGTTACTCGCAAGGTTCCGTTCTGACTTTC. Protein product: CASSYSQGSVLTF.

This clonotype came up many times. The chain has TRBV18 and TRBJ1-5; no clear D. Trimming took off 0 bases at V and 6 bases at J, with 6 bases between the two ends. Germline CDR1 is KGHSH and CDR2 is LQKENI. There are 13 residues in the CDR3. CDR3 in amino acids: CASSPPVGQPQHF. The CDR3 nucleotides read TGTGCCAGCTCACCACCGGTGGGTCAGCCCCAGCATTTT. Full variable domain (missing parts from reference TRBV18 and TRBJ1-5): NAGVMQNPRHLVRRRGQEARLRCSPMKGHSHVYWYRQLPEEGLKFMVYLQKENIIDESGMPKERFSAEFPKEGPSILRIQQVVRGDSAAYFCASSPPVGQPQHFGDGTRLSIL.

This clonotype was seen ten or more times. The rearrangement joins TRBV6-6 to TRBJ2-5; 8 bases align to TRBD2. Germline loops: CDR1 MNHNY, CDR2 SVGAGI (reference sequence). Trimming took 4 bases from V and 5 from J; bases not matched to a gene: 6. The CDR3 is 14 amino acids. The CDR3 spells CASSFSGAGETQYF. The CDR3 DNA reads TGTGCCAGCAGTTTTAGCGGGGCGGGGGAGACCCAGTACTTC.

This clonotype has at least ten counts. The chain is built from TRBV6-6 and TRBJ1-6; tentative D call: TRBD1 (6 bases). Trimming shortened V by 5 bases and J by 4 bases, and 9 bases separated the two germline ends. The CDR3 has 14 amino acids. Germline CDR1 and CDR2: MNHNY and SVGAGI (reference sequence). The CDR3 nucleotides are TGTGCCAGCAGTCTGGACAGATATAATTCACCCCTCCACTTT. Its translation is CASSLDRYNSPLHF.

The chain combines TRBV5-1 with TRBJ2-1; D remains unclear. The CDR3 spans 16 residues. V lost 0 bases and J 8 bases, leaving 18 bases between the germline ends. Per germline, CDR1 SGHRS and CDR2 YFSETQ. CDR3 coding DNA: TGCGCCAGCAGCTTGGCGGCGCCAGGCCCTTGGGATGAGCAGTTCTTC. Residues: CASSLAAPGPWDEQFF.

Many counts were recorded for this clonotype. V usage is TRBV20-1 and J usage is TRBJ1-1; D gene uncertain. With 4 bases removed from V and 1 base from J, the gap between germline ends came to 10 bases. Germline CDR1 and CDR2: DFQATT and SNEGSKA (reference sequence). The CDR3 contains 13 residues. The CDR3 nucleotides read TGCAGTGCTAAGTCAACCCAGAACACTGAAGCTTTCTTT. Its translation is CSAKSTQNTEAFF.

This clonotype was picked up many times. V is TRBV2 and J is TRBJ2-1, with 9 bases matching TRBD1. The V gene end was trimmed by 7 bases and the J gene end by 10 bases; junction bases not matched to a gene: 8. Germline CDR1 reads SNHLY; CDR2 reads FYNNEI. The CDR3 contains 13 residues. The CDR3 sequence: CASNLQGAAEQFF. The CDR3, as DNA: TGTGCCAGCAACCTACAGGGGGCCGCCGAGCAGTTCTTC.

A word on this clonotype: This may come from a read error, since a much larger clone is one base off. The V and J genes are TRBV19 and TRBJ1-1; D might be TRBD1 (5 bases). The length of the CDR3 is 14 residues. The germline V gene encodes CDR1 LNHDA and CDR2 SQIVND (reference sequence). The ends were cut back, 3 bases at V and 3 bases at J, with 11 bases in the middle. The CDR3 region is CASSMRAGYTEAFF. The CDR3 bases are TGTGCCAGTAGTATGCGGGCAGGGTACACTGAAGCTTTCTTT.

This clonotype came up many times. The chain has TRBV25-1 and TRBJ1-5; D not certain. V dropped 5 bases and J dropped 5 bases, with 10 bases sitting between them. The CDR3 spans 13 residues. Germline loops: CDR1 MGHDK, CDR2 SYGVNS. The CDR3 spells CASSPVGHQPQHF. The CDR3 region has the DNA TGTGCCAGCAGTCCGGTCGGACATCAGCCCCAGCATTTT.

The chain links TRBV9 to TRBJ2-4; D unresolved. The CDR3 totals 13 residues. Deletions cut 4 bases from V and 7 bases from J, with 12 bases between. Germline V gene sequence: CDR1 SGDLS, CDR2 YYNGEE. The CDR3 spells CASSPPRQNIQYF. The CDR3 DNA reads as TGTGCCAGCAGCCCCCCTCGCCAGAACATTCAGTACTTC.

In this sample, this clonotype turned up many times. J is TRBJ1-5 and V is TRBV20-1, with D perhaps matching TRBD1 (6 bases). Between the trimmed V and J ends, which lost 3 bases and 3 bases, there was a span of 15 bases. The CDR3 runs 15 residues. Germline V gene data show CDR1 as DFQATT and CDR2 as SNEGSKA (reference sequence). The CDR3 loop reads CSARWQGRYNQPQHF. In nucleotides, the CDR3 is TGCAGTGCTAGGTGGCAGGGGCGGTACAATCAGCCCCAGCATTTT.

This clonotype was observed at least ten times. The chain uses TRBV19 and TRBJ2-7, with 9 positions matching TRBD1. Germline CDR1 reads LNHDA; CDR2 reads SQIVND (reference sequence). J lost 3 bases, V lost 4 bases, and 1 base had no gene match. This CDR3 has 13 residues. In nucleotides, the CDR3 is TGTGCCAGTAGTAGACAGGGGGTCTACGAGCAGTACTTC. It encodes CASSRQGVYEQYF.

This clonotype was counted ten times or more. V usage is TRBV7-2 and J usage is TRBJ2-7, with D perhaps TRBD2 (5 bases). The CDR3 contains 13 residues. The V gene lost 3 bases and the J gene lost 5 bases, with 11 bases spanning the gap. CDR1 SGHTA and CDR2 FQGNSA come from the germline V gene. The CDR3 sequence: CASSFVLRDEQYF. As DNA, the CDR3 is TGTGCCAGCAGCTTCGTATTGAGGGACGAGCAGTACTTC.

The CDR3 DNA reads as TGTGTCGGAAGGGGGGGTCGGACGGAAGAGACCCAGTACTTC. Translated: CVGRGGRTEETQYF. The chain carries TRBV2 and TRBJ2-5; possibly TRBD2 for D (7 bases). The CDR3 runs to 14 residues. Germline-derived CDR1 and CDR2 are SNHLY and FYNNEI.

This clonotype was seen many times. The V call is TRBV28, the J call TRBJ2-7; D is ambiguous. Looked up from germline, CDR1 is MDHEN and CDR2 is SYDVKM. The length of the CDR3 is 13 residues. Trimming took 8 bases from V and 4 from J, leaving 15 bases between them. The DNA of the CDR3 is TGTGCCAGCCAGTCTCATTCGGCGTACGAGCAGTACTTC. This sequence encodes CASQSHSAYEQYF.

This clonotype was detected ten times or more. The V and J genes are TRBV7-9 and TRBJ1-2; D is uncertain. Per germline, CDR1 SEHNR and CDR2 FQNEAQ (reference sequence). V dropped 6 bases and J dropped 3 bases, with 20 bases sitting between them. CDR3 length: 16 residues. The CDR3 protein is CASRKPQGTFDYGYTF. CDR3 sequence (DNA): TGTGCCAGCAGAAAGCCCCAAGGAACATTTGACTATGGCTACACCTTC.

This sequence joins TRBV28 and TRBJ2-1; 9 bases align to TRBD2. The J segment lost 8 bases and the V segment lost 7 bases, leaving 15 bases of the junction unmatched. Per the germline V gene, CDR1 is MDHEN and CDR2 is SYDVKM. This CDR3 contains 16 residues. CDR3 sequence (DNA): TGTGCCAGCACTCCCACCCCCCCCGCTAGCGGGGATGAGCAGTTCTTC. Protein sequence: CASTPTPPASGDEQFF.

A few counts support this clonotype. The chain links TRBV29-1 to TRBJ2-1, with D possibly called TRBD1 or TRBD2 (6 bases each). This CDR3 is 16 amino acids long. CDR1 is SQVTM, CDR2 ANQGSEA, per germline. V dropped 7 bases and J dropped 3 bases, with 22 bases sitting between them. The CDR3: CSAEGGLQGGYNEQFF. The CDR3 DNA sequence: TGCAGCGCCGAGGGAGGACTCCAAGGGGGCTACAATGAGCAGTTCTTC.

This clonotype has a count of ten or more. This chain links TRBV7-9 with TRBJ2-1; 9 bases are a match to TRBD1. V gave up 6 bases and J gave up 2 bases; unmatched junction bases: 5. CDR3 length: 15 residues. Germline V gene data show CDR1 as SEHNR and CDR2 as FQNEAQ (reference sequence). Here the CDR3 DNA reads TGTGCCAGCAGTGCCGGACAGGGGACCTACAATGAGCAGTTCTTC. Translated, it gives CASSAGQGTYNEQFF.

This clonotype was counted a few times. The J gene is TRBJ1-2, the V gene TRBV2; TRBD1 matches 8 bases. Per the germline V gene, CDR1 is SNHLY and CDR2 is FYNNEI. The CDR3 extends over 15 amino acids. Trimming took 7 bases from V and 6 from J; bases not matched to a gene: 13. The chain's CDR3 is CASNFRDRSGDGYTF. In nucleotides, the CDR3 is TGTGCCAGCAACTTCCGGGACAGGAGCGGTGATGGCTACACCTTC.

V is TRBV29-1 and J is TRBJ2-1; TRBD2 matches at 7 bases. Germline V gives CDR1 SQVTM, CDR2 ANQGSEA. The V and J ends lost 7 bases and 0 bases, in that order; junction bases with no gene match: 6. This CDR3 is 14 amino acids long. The DNA for the CDR3 is TGCAGCGGGGGGGGGGGGATCTCCTACAATGAGCAGTTCTTC. This sequence encodes CSGGGGISYNEQFF.

This clonotype was seen repeatedly, ten times or more. The V gene is TRBV7-2, the J gene TRBJ2-3; a possible D gene is TRBD1 (5 bases). CDR3 length: 12 residues. V was clipped by 3 bases and J by 6 bases, with 7 bases between them. CDR1 SGHTA and CDR2 FQGNSA come from the germline V gene. The CDR3 region is CASSFSGDTQYF. The CDR3 DNA reads TGTGCCAGCAGCTTCTCAGGGGATACGCAGTATTTT.

In its sample, this clonotype was seen a few times. This chain uses TRBV7-9 with TRBJ2-3, with D hard to call. V shed 1 base and J shed 6 bases, with 8 bases lying between them. The CDR3 is made up of 13 amino acids. Germline assignment: CDR1 SEHNR and CDR2 FQNEAQ (reference sequence). CDR3 sequence (DNA): TGTGCCAGCAGCTTAGTTAAGTTGGATACGCAGTATTTT. Translated, it gives CASSLVKLDTQYF.

This clonotype was observed many times. The chain carries TRBV30 and TRBJ1-1; 7 positions match TRBD1. Germline V CDR1 and CDR2: GTSNPN, SVGIG (reference sequence). V dropped 4 bases and J dropped 5; count of bases not matched to a gene: 7. The CDR3 is made up of 13 amino acids. CDR3 nucleotide sequence: TGTGCCTGGACTCGGGACAGAAGTACTGAAGCTTTCTTT. Translation: CAWTRDRSTEAFF.

The rearrangement uses TRBV24-1 and TRBJ1-2; no reliable D call. The CDR3 is 16 residues long. V was shortened by 4 bases and J by 9 bases, with 23 bases between the two germline ends. The V gene's germline CDR1 is KGHDR and CDR2 SFDVKD. The CDR3 spells CATSEGSPMDQPSYTF. The CDR3 nucleotides are TGTGCCACCAGTGAAGGGTCCCCAATGGATCAACCCAGCTACACCTTC.

This clonotype was found many times. The chain carries TRBV7-2 and TRBJ2-4, with 9 bases matching TRBD1. The V and J ends lost 5 bases and 0 bases, in that order; junction bases with no gene match: 11. The germline V gene has CDR1 SGHTA and CDR2 FQGNSA. The CDR3 runs to 18 residues. CDR3 region: CASSESGTGRLAKNIQYF. CDR3 bases: TGTGCCAGCAGCGAATCCGGGACAGGGAGACTAGCCAAAAACATTCAGTACTTC.

This clonotype was seen at least ten times. The chain is built from TRBV6-2 or TRBV6-3 and TRBJ2-7; no definite D call. The germline V gene encodes CDR1 MNHEY and CDR2 SVGEGT. The ends were cut back, 7 bases at V and 3 bases at J, with 16 bases in the middle. The CDR3 sequence is 14 residues long. In DNA form, the CDR3 reads TGTGCCAGCAACCCGACACCAGAACTCTACGAGCAGTACTTC. Protein sequence: CASNPTPELYEQYF.

This clonotype was observed a single time. The V and J genes are TRBV7-3 and TRBJ2-2; perhaps TRBD2 as D (6 bases). The CDR3 consists of 16 residues. V was cut by 7 bases and J by 1 base, with 16 bases left in between. Per germline, CDR1 SGHTA and CDR2 FQGTGA. The CDR3 DNA is TGTGCCAGCAACCCATCTGGGGGGTTGAACACCGGGGAGCTGTTTTTT. As protein: CASNPSGGLNTGELFF.

This clonotype appeared many times. The CDR3 nucleotides are TGTGCCAGCAGTTACTTCCAGGGGAACGAGCAGTACTTC. It is translated as CASSYFQGNEQYF. The chain couples TRBV6-6 to TRBJ2-7; TRBD1 is a possible D gene (6 bases). From germline, CDR1 is MNHNY and CDR2 SVGAGI (reference sequence). The CDR3 covers 13 residues. The V end lost 1 base, the J end lost 5 bases, and 9 bases lay between the germline ends.

This clonotype was detected many times. This sequence joins TRBV7-2 and TRBJ1-6, with D uncertain. Germline V gives CDR1 SGHTA, CDR2 FQGNSA. CDR3 length: 15 amino acids. The ends were cut back, 3 bases at V and 6 bases at J, with 12 bases in the middle. The CDR3 protein is CASSLEIDLNSPLHF. Written as DNA, the CDR3 is TGTGCCAGCAGCTTGGAAATCGACCTTAATTCACCCCTCCACTTT.